Listed below are T cell receptor beta chains from one sample, sequenced in a study of OX40 agonist ivuxolimab in advanced cancers. Clones were sequenced by immunoSEQ multiplex PCR, and TCRdb holds only the in-frame ones, with some missing. The sample shows 60,000 or so clones, roughly 84% of them seen only once. The sample was CD4+ or CD8+ T cells sorted from blood, taken in a trial of the OX40 agonist ivuxolimab. The source of these receptors is an adult with an advanced solid tumor such as melanoma, head and neck, liver or kidney cancer. Each CDR3 is given with its conserved first and last residue. The order of the fields is D gene, V gene, J gene, clone size, CDR3 DNA, CDR3 protein. A D gene is named only where the DNA matches it firmly. Clone size is shown for a subset of rows, as once, few, many or a class of expanded clone.

>NA|TRBV15|TRBJ2-5|NA
TGTGCCACCAGCAGAGATGGCCGGGGGCAAGAGACCCAGTACTTC
CATSRDGRGQETQYF
>NA|TRBV2|TRBJ1-5|NA
TGTGCCAGCAGCCCTGGGCAGGGGTATAGCAATCAGCCCCAGCATTTT
CASSPGQGYSNQPQHF
>NA|TRBV27|TRBJ2-3|NA
TGTGCCAGCGCGTCTTATACCGTGGATACGCAGTATTTT
CASASYTVDTQYF
>TRBD1|TRBV2|TRBJ1-2|NA
TGTGCCAAAGGCGGGACAGGGTATGCTGGCTACACCTTC
CAKGGTGYAGYTF
>NA|TRBV9|TRBJ2-6|NA
TGTGCCAGCAGCGGCTCCAACGTCCTGACTTTC
CASSGSNVLTF
>NA|TRBV10-1|TRBJ1-4|NA
TGCGCCAGCAGTGACCGGACGGGGGGGAATGAAAAACTGTTTTTT
CASSDRTGGNEKLFF
>NA|TRBV7-2|TRBJ1-3|NA
TGTGCCAGCAGCTTACGAAACACCATATATTTT
CASSLRNTIYF
>NA|TRBV6-5|TRBJ2-5|few
TGTGCCAGCAGTTACTCGCAGGGGAGCGAGACCCAGTACTTC
CASSYSQGSETQYF
>NA|TRBV2|TRBJ2-7|NA
TGTGCCAGCAGTCCCTTGGGGGCCTACGAGCAGTACTTC
CASSPLGAYEQYF
>NA|TRBV5-1|TRBJ2-7|NA
TGCGCCAGCAGCAAAGAAACAGGTTCCTACGAGCAGTACTTC
CASSKETGSYEQYF